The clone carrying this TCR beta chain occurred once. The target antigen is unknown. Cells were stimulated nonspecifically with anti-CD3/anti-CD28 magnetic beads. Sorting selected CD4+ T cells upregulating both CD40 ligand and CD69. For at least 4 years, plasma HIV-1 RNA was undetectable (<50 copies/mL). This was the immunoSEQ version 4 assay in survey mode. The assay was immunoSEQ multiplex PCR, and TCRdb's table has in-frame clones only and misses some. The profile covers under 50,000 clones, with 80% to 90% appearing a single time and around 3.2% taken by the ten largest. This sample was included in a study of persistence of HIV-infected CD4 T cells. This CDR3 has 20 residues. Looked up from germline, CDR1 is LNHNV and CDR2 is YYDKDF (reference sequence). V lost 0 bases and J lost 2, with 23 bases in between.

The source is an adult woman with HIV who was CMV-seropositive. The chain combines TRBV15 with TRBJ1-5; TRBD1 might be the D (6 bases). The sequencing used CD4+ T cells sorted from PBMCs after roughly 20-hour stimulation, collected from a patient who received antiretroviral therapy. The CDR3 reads CATSRDNPRGGGTGNQPQHF. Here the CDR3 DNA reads TGTGCCACCAGCAGAGATAACCCCCGAGGGGGGGGTACGGGCAATCAGCCCCAGCATTTT.